This TCR beta chain appears in the sequencing data of a study of blood T cell repertoires in COVID-19. Study details: The samples span acute and convalescent COVID-19 from the United States, Italy and Spain. Sources were T cells, B-cell-depleted T cells, or PBMCs; the material itself was cDNA or gDNA.

Sequenced by immunoSEQ multiplex PCR; TCRdb stores in-frame clones only, minus some. This sample has approximately 160,000 clones, with under 80% found just once. Per germline, CDR1 ENHRY and CDR2 SYGVKD. This CDR3 has 14 residues. V was pared by 2 bases and J by 2 bases, with 9 bases between. The gene calls are TRBV10-3 and TRBJ2-5; possible D gene TRBD1, 5 bases. The sequencing input was peripheral blood. This TCR was recovered from a man aged 70-80 years with acute or convalescent COVID-19. This chain's CDR3 is CAISERTRQETQYF. The CDR3, as DNA: TGTGCCATCAGTGAGCGGACACGACAAGAGACCCAGTACTTC.